These 3 T cell receptor beta chains were sequenced from one sample in a study of shared clonotypes between healthy human individuals. The method was immunoSEQ multiplex PCR; TCRdb's version includes in-frame clones alone and lacks a portion of them. The table includes hundreds of thousands of clones, about 80% detected once. Source material: memory CD4+ T cells sorted from blood. Stated subset: CD45RA-negative fraction. The receptors shown here come from a woman between 25 and 40 years old in good health.

The rearrangement uses TRBV7-2 and TRBJ2-7; tentatively, D is TRBD1 or TRBD2 (6 bases each). Trimming pared 5 bases from V and 0 bases from J, leaving 23 bases between. Germline V gives CDR1 SGHTA, CDR2 FQGNSA. The CDR3 contains 18 residues. The CDR3 DNA reads as TGTGCCAGCAGCCCCCAAAACCGGGGGCGGAAGAGCTCCTACGAGCAGTACTTC. Residues: CASSPQNRGRKSSYEQYF.

In regard to this clone: The junction differs from germline at one of its ends, possibly a read error. V and J are TRBV9 and TRBJ1-1; a weak D match, TRBD1 (6 bases). The CDR3 contains 13 residues. The germline V gene has CDR1 SGDLS and CDR2 YYNGEE. Written as DNA, the CDR3 is TGTGCCAGCAGCGCCCGGTGGGACACTGGAGCTTTCTTT. As protein: CASSARWDTGAFF.

The chain recombines TRBV29-1 with TRBJ2-5, with D unclear. The CDR3 has 13 residues. The germline V gene encodes CDR1 SQVTM and CDR2 ANQGSEA. Trimming stripped 6 bases from V and 5 bases from J, with 16 bases between. CDR3 sequence reads: CSVVMTGWETQYF. DNA of the CDR3: TGCAGCGTCGTCATGACTGGCTGGGAGACCCAGTACTTC.